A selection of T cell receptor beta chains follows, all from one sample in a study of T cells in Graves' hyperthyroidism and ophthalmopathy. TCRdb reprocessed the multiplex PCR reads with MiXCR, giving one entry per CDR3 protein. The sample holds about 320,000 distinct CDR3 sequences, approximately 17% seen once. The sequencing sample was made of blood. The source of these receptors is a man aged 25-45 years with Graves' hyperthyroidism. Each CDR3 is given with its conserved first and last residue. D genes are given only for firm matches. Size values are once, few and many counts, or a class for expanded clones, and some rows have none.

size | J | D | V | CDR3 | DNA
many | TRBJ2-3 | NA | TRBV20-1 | CSARGVGAGFTDTQYF | TGCAGTGCTAGGGGAGTGGGTGCCGGGTTCACAGATACGCAGTATTTT
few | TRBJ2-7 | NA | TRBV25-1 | CASSTTGTTPNEQYF | TGTGCCAGCAGTACCACCGGGACAACCCCTAACGAGCAGTACTTC
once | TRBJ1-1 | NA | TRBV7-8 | CASSLAEVGTEAFF | TGTGCCAGCAGCTTAGCGGAAGTAGGTACTGAAGCTTTCTTT
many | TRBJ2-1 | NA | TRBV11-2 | CASSLAGDNEQFF | TGTGCCAGCAGCTTAGCGGGGGACAATGAGCAGTTCTTC
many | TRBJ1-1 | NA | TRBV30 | CAWRGDLNTEAFF | TGTGCCTGGAGGGGAGACTTGAACACTGAAGCTTTCTTT
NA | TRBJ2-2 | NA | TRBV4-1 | CASNRRPGTGELFF | TGCGCCAGCAACCGGCGGCCGGGCACCGGGGAGCTGTTTTTT
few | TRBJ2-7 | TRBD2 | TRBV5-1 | CASSKPSGSYEQYF | TGCGCCAGCAGCAAGCCTAGCGGGAGTTACGAGCAGTACTTC
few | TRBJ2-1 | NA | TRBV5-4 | CAGSRTNYNEQFF | TGTGCCGGCAGCCGTACGAACTACAATGAGCAGTTCTTC
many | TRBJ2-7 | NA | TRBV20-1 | CSARDSAGSLYEQYF | TGCAGTGCTAGAGATTCAGCGGGCTCACTCTACGAGCAGTACTTC
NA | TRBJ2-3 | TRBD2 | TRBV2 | CASSGGGRAANTQYF | TGTGCCAGCAGTGGGGGCGGGAGGGCCGCAAATACGCAGTATTTT
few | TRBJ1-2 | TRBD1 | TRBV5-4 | CASSLASDRSTYGYTF | TGTGCCAGCAGCTTGGCCTCGGACAGGTCAACCTATGGCTACACCTTC
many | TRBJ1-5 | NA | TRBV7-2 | CASSFTGYSNQPQHF | TGTGCCAGCAGCTTCACGGGATATAGCAATCAGCCCCAGCATTTT
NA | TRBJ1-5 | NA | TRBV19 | CASSIDVPWGRNQPQHF | TGTGCCAGTAGTATAGATGTACCTTGGGGGAGAAATCAGCCCCAGCATTTT
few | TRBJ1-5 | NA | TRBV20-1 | CSARVGYSNQPQHF | TGCAGTGCTAGAGTGGGCTATAGCAATCAGCCCCAGCATTTT
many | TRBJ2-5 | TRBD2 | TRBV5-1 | CASSLEGLAYQETQYF | TGCGCCAGCAGCTTGGAGGGACTAGCGTACCAAGAGACCCAGTACTTC
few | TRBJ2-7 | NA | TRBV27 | CASSFRGQNYEQYF | TGTGCCAGCAGTTTTAGGGGTCAAAACTACGAGCAGTACTTC
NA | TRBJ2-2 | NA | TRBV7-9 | CASSPPPPMAAGELFF | TGTGCCAGCAGCCCCCCCCCCCCCATGGCGGCCGGGGAGCTGTTTTTT
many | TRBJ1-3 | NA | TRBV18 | CASSPGDTSGNTIYF | TGTGCCAGCTCACCAGGGGACACATCTGGAAACACCATATATTTT
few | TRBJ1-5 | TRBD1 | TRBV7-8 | CASSGTGAPTSNQPQHF | TGTGCCAGCAGCGGTACAGGGGCCCCGACTAGCAATCAGCCCCAGCATTTT
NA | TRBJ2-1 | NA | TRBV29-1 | CSVAGSRYNEQFF | TGCAGCGTTGCCGGGAGTCGTTACAATGAGCAGTTCTTC
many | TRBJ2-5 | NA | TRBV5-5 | CASSTHPTPSQETQYF | TGTGCCAGCAGTACCCACCCGACCCCCAGCCAAGAGACCCAGTACTTC
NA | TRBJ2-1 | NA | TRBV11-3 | CASSILVRNNEQFF | TGTGCCAGCAGCATCCTCGTGAGAAACAATGAGCAGTTCTTC
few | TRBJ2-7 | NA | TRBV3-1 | CASSQDRPLRQYF | TGTGCCAGCAGCCAAGATCGCCCCCTTAGGCAGTACTTC
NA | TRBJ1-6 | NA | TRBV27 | CASSFGAGALPPNSPLHF | TGTGCCAGCAGTTTTGGGGCAGGTGCCCTTCCCCCTAATTCACCCCTCCACTTT
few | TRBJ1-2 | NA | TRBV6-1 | CASRDAWDYGYTF | TGTGCCAGCAGGGACGCCTGGGACTATGGCTACACCTTC
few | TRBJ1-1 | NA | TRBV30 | CAWSTGTNTEAFF | TGTGCCTGGAGTACGGGGACGAACACTGAAGCTTTCTTT
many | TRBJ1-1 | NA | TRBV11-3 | CASSRRVGPNTEAFF | TGTGCCAGCAGCCGTAGGGTGGGACCGAACACTGAAGCTTTCTTT
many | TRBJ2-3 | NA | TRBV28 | CASSEPDTQYF | TGTGCCAGCAGTGAACCCGATACGCAGTATTTT